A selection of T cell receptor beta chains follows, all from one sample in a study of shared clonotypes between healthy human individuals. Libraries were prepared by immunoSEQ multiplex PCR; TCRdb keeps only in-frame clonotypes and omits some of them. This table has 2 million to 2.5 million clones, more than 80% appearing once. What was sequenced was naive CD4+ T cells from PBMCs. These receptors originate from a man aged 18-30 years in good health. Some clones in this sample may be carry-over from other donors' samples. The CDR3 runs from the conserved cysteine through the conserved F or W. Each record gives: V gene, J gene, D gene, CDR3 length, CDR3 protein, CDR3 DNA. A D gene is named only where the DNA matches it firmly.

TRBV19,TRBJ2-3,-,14,CASSLEGLVDTQYF,TGTGCCAGTAGTCTTGAGGGGCTAGTAGATACGCAGTATTTT
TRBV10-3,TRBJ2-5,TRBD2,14,CATRGAGGQETQYF,TGTGCCACCCGAGGGGCGGGGGGGCAAGAGACCCAGTACTTC
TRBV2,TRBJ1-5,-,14,CASSGGLRDQPQHF,TGTGCCAGCAGTGGGGGTCTTAGGGATCAGCCCCAGCATTTT
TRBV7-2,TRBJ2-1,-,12,CASSQGYQSQFF,TGTGCCAGCAGCCAGGGGTACCAATCGCAGTTCTTC
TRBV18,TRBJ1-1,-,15,CASSPLGAGNTEAFF,TGTGCCAGCTCACCACTCGGCGCGGGGAACACTGAAGCTTTCTTT
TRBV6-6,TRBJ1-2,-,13,CASSQDSYYGYTF,TGTGCCAGCAGCCAGGACAGCTACTATGGCTACACCTTC
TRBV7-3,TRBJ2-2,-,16,CASSPKGGLNTGELFF,TGTGCCAGCAGCCCGAAGGGGGGACTTAACACCGGGGAGCTGTTTTTT
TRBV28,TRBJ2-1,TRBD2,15,CASSFRGGSPTEQFF,TGTGCCAGCAGTTTTAGGGGCGGGAGCCCGACGGAGCAGTTCTTC
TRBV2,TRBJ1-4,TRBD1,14,CASTRDRGLEKLFF,TGTGCCAGCACCCGGGACAGGGGACTCGAAAAACTGTTTTTT
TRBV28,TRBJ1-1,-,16,CASSLFGNRGRTEAFF,TGTGCCAGCAGCTTATTCGGGAATCGGGGACGGACTGAAGCTTTCTTT
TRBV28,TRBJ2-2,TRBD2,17,CASGTGGLAGNTGELFF,TGTGCCAGCGGGACGGGAGGACTAGCGGGGAACACCGGGGAGCTGTTTTTT
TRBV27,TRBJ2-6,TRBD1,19,CASSRSGQGAKSGANVLTF,TGTGCCAGCAGTCGTTCGGGACAGGGGGCTAAGTCTGGGGCCAACGTCCTGACTTTC
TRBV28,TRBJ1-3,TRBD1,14,CASTAGGRLDTIYF,TGTGCCAGCACCGCAGGGGGTAGGTTGGACACCATATATTTT
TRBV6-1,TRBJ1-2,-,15,CASSTFGLDGPGYTF,TGTGCCAGCAGTACCTTCGGGCTGGATGGTCCTGGCTACACCTTC
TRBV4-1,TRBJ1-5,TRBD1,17,CASSPRQGASENQPQHF,TGCGCCAGCAGCCCTAGACAGGGGGCTAGTGAAAATCAGCCCCAGCATTTT
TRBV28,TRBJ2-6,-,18,CASNPLGAPSSGANVLTF,TGTGCCAGCAACCCATTAGGGGCCCCCAGCTCTGGGGCCAACGTCCTGACTTTC
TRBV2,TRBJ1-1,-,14,CASSVQRTNTEAFF,TGTGCCAGCAGCGTACAAAGAACGAACACTGAAGCTTTCTTT
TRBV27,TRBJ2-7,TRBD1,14,CASSRSGQNYEQYF,TGTGCCAGCAGTAGGTCGGGACAGAACTACGAGCAGTACTTC
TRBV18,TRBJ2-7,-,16,CASSLAQFELTSEQYF,TGTGCCAGCTCACTTGCACAATTCGAGCTAACATCCGAGCAGTACTTC
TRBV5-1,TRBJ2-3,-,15,CASSLIGRGTDTQYF,TGCGCCAGCAGCTTGATCGGCAGGGGCACAGATACGCAGTATTTT
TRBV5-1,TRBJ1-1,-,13,CASSGGTGTEAFF,TGCGCCAGCAGCGGGGGGACGGGCACTGAAGCTTTCTTT
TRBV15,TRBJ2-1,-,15,CATSRGGGAYNEQFF,TGTGCCACCAGCAGAGGAGGTGGGGCGTACAATGAGCAGTTCTTC
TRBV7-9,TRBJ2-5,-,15,CASALWGRPQETQYF,TGTGCCAGCGCTCTGTGGGGACGGCCCCAAGAGACCCAGTACTTC
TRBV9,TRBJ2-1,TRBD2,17,CASSVGGGRALYNEQFF,TGTGCCAGCAGCGTAGGGGGCGGGAGGGCCCTCTACAATGAGCAGTTCTTC
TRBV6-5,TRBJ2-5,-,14,CASSYPGARETQYF,TGTGCCAGCAGTTACCCGGGGGCGCGCGAGACCCAGTACTTC
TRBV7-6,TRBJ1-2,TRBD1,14,CASSSDFGGGGYTF,TGTGCCAGCAGCTCCGACTTCGGAGGGGGCGGCTACACCTTC
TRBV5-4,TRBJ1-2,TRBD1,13,CASSTDRAYGYTF,TGTGCCAGCAGCACCGACAGGGCCTATGGCTACACCTTC
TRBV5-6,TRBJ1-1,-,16,CASSYYRGSLNTEAFF,TGTGCCAGCAGCTACTATCGTGGGTCTCTAAACACTGAAGCTTTCTTT
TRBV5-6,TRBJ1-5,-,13,CASSLSGNQPQHF,TGTGCCAGCAGCTTGTCTGGCAATCAGCCCCAGCATTTT
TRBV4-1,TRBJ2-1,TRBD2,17,CASSQGRTSGAYNEQFF,TGCGCCAGCAGCCAAGGAAGAACTAGCGGAGCCTACAATGAGCAGTTCTTC
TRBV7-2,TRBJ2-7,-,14,CASSLVASRYEQYF,TGTGCCAGCAGCTTAGTTGCTAGCCGCTACGAGCAGTACTTC
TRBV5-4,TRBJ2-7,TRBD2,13,CASRLAGGHEQYF,TGTGCCAGCAGATTAGCGGGAGGCCACGAGCAGTACTTC